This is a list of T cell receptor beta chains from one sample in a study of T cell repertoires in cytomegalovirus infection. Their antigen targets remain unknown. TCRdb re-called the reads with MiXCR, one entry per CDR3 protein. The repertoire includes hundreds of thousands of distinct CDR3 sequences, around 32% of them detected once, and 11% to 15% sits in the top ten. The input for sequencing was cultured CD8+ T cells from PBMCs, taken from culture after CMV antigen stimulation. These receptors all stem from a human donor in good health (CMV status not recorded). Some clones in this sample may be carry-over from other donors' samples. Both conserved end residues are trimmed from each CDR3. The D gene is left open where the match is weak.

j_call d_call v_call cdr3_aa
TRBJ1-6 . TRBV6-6 ASSQGKGNSPLH
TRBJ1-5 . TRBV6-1 ASSEGEGVYQPQH
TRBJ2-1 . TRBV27 ASRFTRDEQF
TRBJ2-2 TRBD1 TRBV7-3 ASSQPTGGADTGELF
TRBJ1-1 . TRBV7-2 ASSWGPAGTEAF
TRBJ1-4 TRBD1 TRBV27 ASSRGQVNEKLF
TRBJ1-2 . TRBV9 ASSEGIDGYT
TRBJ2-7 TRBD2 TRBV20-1 SARDRDSGYEQY
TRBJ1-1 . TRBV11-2 ASSHKAGVNTEAF
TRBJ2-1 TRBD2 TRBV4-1 ASSQDWVLAGGVYNEQF
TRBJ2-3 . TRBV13 ASSLVGDSPPDTQY
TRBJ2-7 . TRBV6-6 ASSYAEGDYEQY
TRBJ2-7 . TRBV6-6 ASSKLKFALYEQY
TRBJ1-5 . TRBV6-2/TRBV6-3 ASSPNSGNQPQH
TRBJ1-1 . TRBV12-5 ASGQGVEAF
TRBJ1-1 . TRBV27 ASRSGWNTEAF
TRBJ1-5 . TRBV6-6 ASSYQEYPDSASQPQH
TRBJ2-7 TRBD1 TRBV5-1 ASSLKDRDPYEQY
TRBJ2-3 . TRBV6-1 ASSENPGRTDTQY
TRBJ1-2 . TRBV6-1 ASSEFGTPSENYGYT
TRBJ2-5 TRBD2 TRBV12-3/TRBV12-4 ASSVSAGASETQY
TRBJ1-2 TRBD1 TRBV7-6 ASSVTGTGSGGYT
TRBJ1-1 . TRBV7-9 ASRGAETNTEAF
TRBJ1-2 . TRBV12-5 ASGLVLMEGMGYGYT
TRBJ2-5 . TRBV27 ASRNRWTQY
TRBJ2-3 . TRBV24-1 ATSDSPGRDTDTQY
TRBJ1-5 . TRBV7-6 ASSLGDWQPQH
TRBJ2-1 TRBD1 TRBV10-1 ASSATGYYNEQF
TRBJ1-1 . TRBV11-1 ASSLPWVGGEAF
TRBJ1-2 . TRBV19 ASSMEGNYGYT
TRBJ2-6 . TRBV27 ASSLYGANVLT
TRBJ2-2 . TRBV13 ASSSGTNGELF